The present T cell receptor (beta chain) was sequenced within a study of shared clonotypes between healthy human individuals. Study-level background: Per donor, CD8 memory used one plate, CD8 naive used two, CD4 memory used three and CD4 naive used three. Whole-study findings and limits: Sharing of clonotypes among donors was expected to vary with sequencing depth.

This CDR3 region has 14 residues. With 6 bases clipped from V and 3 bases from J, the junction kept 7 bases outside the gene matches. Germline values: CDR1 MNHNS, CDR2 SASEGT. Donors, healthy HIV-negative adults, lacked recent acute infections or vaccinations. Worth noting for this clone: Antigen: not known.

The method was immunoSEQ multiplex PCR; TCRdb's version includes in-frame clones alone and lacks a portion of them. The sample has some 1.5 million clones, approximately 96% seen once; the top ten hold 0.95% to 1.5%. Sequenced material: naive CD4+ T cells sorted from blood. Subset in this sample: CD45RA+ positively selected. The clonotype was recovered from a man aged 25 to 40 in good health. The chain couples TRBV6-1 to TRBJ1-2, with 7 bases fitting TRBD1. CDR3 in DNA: TGTGCCAGCAGAACAGGGGCGGGGGACTATGGCTACACCTTC. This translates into CASRTGAGDYGYTF.